These 5 T cell receptor beta chains share one sample of origin, sequenced in a study of T cell responses to AZD1222 COVID-19 vaccine. The table came from immunoSEQ multiplex PCR; TCRdb's copy has only in-frame clones and leaves some out. Of 140,000 to 150,000 clones in the sample, 92% were seen once. The specimen comprised peripheral blood, sampled 28 days after the second AZD1222 dose. Every receptor here comes from an adult who received the AZD1222 COVID-19 vaccine.

The chain is built from TRBV15 and TRBJ1-1; 9 nucleotides align to TRBD1. V lost 2 bases to trimming and J lost 5 bases; unmatched junction nucleotides: 9. Germline V gene lookup returns CDR1 LNHNV and CDR2 YYDKDF (reference sequence). The CDR3 has 16 amino acids. The CDR3 protein is CATSRRGDRAGTEAFF. In nucleotides, the CDR3 is TGTGCCACCAGCAGAAGGGGGGACAGGGCTGGAACTGAAGCTTTCTTT.

The chain joins TRBV7-2 to TRBJ2-5; TRBD1 matches at 10 bases. Germline V lookup: CDR1 SGHTA, CDR2 FQGNSA. After removal of 5 bases from V and 6 bases from J, the junction contained 6 bases not matched to a gene. This CDR3 has 14 amino acids. For the CDR3, the DNA is TGTGCCAGCAGCCAAGACAGGGGGCGGCAGACCCAGTACTTC. Translating gives CASSQDRGRQTQYF. Full variable domain (missing parts from reference TRBV7-2 and TRBJ2-5): GAGVSQSPSNKVTEKGKDVELRCDPISGHTALYWYRQSLGQGLEFLIYFQGNSAPDKSGLPSDRFSAERTGGSVSTLTIQRTQQEDSAVYLCASSQDRGRQTQYFGPGTRLLVL.

The V gene is TRBV5-1, the J gene TRBJ2-7, with no clear D. This CDR3 spans 15 amino acids. Germline V gene sequence: CDR1 SGHRS, CDR2 YFSETQ. V lost 5 bases to trimming and J lost 1 base, with 16 bases between them. CDR3: CASRLSSISSYEQYF. The DNA of the CDR3 is TGCGCCAGCAGACTCAGTTCGATAAGTTCCTACGAGCAGTACTTC.

The V call is TRBV12-3 or TRBV12-4, the J call TRBJ1-2; perhaps TRBD1 as D (5 bases). CDR3 length: 11 amino acids. The germline V and J ends were trimmed by 4 bases and 7 bases, with 7 bases remaining between them. The CDR3 reads CASSWGSGYTF. CDR3 DNA sequence: TGTGCCAGCAGTTGGGGCAGTGGCTACACCTTC.

V is TRBV7-3 and J is TRBJ2-3; D not resolved. The CDR3 is 14 residues long. Per the germline V gene, CDR1 is SGHTA and CDR2 is FQGTGA. V was cut by 2 bases and J by 11 bases, with 17 bases left in between. Written as DNA, the CDR3 is TGTGCCAGCAGCTTATTCGTCGAGGACCCGAGGCAGTATTTT. It is translated as CASSLFVEDPRQYF.